This T cell receptor (beta chain) was obtained from a study of cytomegalovirus exposure and HLA in healthy donors. Study at large: The study's early data release held tens of millions of unique TCRs from HLA-typed donors.

As for this clone: Its antigen is not known.

Both 60 Vbeta primers and 13 Jbeta primers went into the PCR. The table came from immunoSEQ multiplex PCR; TCRdb's copy has only in-frame clones and leaves some out. The sample records some 150,000 clones, about three quarters being singletons. Study-level findings and limits: In vitro work confirmed that three CMV-associated chains recognize CMV antigens. Most sequenced TCRs were rare (though some public TCRs occurred in many donors).

The sequencing input was PBMCs. The sequence came from a woman in her thirties or forties in good health and CMV-seronegative.

This CDR3 is CASSFWDSGRGPTSTDTQYF. CDR3 coding DNA: TGCGCCAGCAGCTTCTGGGATAGCGGGAGGGGCCCTACAAGCACAGATACGCAGTATTTT. The V call is TRBV5-1, the J call TRBJ2-3; 11 bases are a match to TRBD2. Germline lookup yields CDR1 SGHRS and CDR2 YFSETQ. The CDR3 contains 20 residues. The ends lost 2 bases at V and 0 bases at J; junction bases unmatched: 14.